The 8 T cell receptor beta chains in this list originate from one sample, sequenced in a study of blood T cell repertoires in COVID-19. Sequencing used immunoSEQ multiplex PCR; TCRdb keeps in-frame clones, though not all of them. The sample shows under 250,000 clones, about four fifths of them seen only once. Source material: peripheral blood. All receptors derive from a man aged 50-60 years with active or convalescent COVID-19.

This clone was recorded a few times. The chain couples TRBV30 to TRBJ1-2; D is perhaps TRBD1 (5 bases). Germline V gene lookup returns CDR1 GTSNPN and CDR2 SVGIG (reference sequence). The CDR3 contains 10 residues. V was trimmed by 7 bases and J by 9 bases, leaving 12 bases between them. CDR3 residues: CASRVSSYTF. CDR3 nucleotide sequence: TGTGCCTCCAGGGTCTCGAGCTACACCTTC.

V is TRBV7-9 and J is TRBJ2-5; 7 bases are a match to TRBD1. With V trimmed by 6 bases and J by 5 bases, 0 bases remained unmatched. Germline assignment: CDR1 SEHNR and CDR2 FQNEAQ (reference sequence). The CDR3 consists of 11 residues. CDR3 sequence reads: CASRTGETQYF. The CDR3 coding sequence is TGTGCCAGCAGGACAGGGGAGACCCAGTACTTC.

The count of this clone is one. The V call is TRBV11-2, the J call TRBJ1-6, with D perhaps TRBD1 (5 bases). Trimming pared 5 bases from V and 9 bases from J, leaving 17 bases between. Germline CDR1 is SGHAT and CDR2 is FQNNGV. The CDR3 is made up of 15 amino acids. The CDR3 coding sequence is TGTGCCAGCAGCCCGTTGGGGGGTAATAGTTCACCCCTCCACTTT. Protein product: CASSPLGGNSSPLHF.

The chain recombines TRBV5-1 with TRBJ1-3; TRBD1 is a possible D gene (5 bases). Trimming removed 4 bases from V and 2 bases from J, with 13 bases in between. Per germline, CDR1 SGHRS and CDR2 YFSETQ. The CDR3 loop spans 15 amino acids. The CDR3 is CASSLDGAAGNTIYF. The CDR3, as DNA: TGCGCCAGCAGCCTAGATGGGGCAGCTGGAAACACCATATATTTT.

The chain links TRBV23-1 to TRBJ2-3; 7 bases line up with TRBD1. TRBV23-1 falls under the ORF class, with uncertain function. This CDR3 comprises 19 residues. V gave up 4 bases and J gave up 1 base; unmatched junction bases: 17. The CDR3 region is CASSRNRDRDSLCTDTQYF. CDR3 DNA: TGCGCCAGCAGTCGGAACCGGGACAGAGATTCTCTCTGCACAGATACGCAGTATTTT.

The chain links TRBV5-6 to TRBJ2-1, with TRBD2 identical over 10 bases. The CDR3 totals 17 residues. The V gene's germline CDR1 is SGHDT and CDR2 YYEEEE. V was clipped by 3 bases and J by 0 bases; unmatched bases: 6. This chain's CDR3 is CASSSELAGSSYNEQFF. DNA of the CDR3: TGTGCCAGCAGCTCGGAACTAGCGGGGAGCTCCTACAATGAGCAGTTCTTC.

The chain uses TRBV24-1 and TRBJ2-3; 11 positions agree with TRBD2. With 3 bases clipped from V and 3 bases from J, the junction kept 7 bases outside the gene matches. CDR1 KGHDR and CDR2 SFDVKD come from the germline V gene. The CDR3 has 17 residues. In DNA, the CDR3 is TGTGCCACCAGTGATGTTAGCGGGGGGGCCAGGACAGATACGCAGTATTTT. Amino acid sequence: CATSDVSGGARTDTQYF.

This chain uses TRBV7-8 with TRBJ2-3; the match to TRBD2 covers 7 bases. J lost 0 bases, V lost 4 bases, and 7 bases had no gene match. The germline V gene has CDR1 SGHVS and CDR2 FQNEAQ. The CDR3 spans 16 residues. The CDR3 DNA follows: TGTGCCAGCAGCTACAGCGGGGAGTCTAGCACAGATACGCAGTATTTT. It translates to CASSYSGESSTDTQYF.